The source of this T cell receptor (beta chain) is a study of cytomegalovirus exposure and HLA in healthy donors. Study-wide results and caveats: Cytomegalovirus-associated status was assigned to around 160 TCR beta chains. In a later analysis, TCR beta V- and J-gene trimming showed a link to a missense DCLRE1C variant.

Remarks on this clone: As yet, its antigen is unknown.

With 60 Vbeta and 13 Jbeta primers, the PCR was carried out. The data were produced by immunoSEQ multiplex PCR, yet TCRdb's version contains in-frame clones alone and is incomplete. The table has more than 100,000 clones, less than 85% seen once. This CDR3 is built from 14 residues. With V trimmed by 0 bases and J by 3 bases, 2 bases remained unmatched. The germline gives CDR1 GTSNPN, CDR2 SVGIG (reference sequence). The sequenced material came from PBMCs. This TCR was sampled from a woman between 40 and 55 years old in good health and CMV-seronegative. This rearrangement joins TRBV30 to TRBJ2-3; TRBD1 matches 8 bases. The CDR3 sequence is CAWSVDRGTDTQYF. CDR3 bases: TGTGCCTGGAGTGTAGACAGGGGAACAGATACGCAGTATTTT.